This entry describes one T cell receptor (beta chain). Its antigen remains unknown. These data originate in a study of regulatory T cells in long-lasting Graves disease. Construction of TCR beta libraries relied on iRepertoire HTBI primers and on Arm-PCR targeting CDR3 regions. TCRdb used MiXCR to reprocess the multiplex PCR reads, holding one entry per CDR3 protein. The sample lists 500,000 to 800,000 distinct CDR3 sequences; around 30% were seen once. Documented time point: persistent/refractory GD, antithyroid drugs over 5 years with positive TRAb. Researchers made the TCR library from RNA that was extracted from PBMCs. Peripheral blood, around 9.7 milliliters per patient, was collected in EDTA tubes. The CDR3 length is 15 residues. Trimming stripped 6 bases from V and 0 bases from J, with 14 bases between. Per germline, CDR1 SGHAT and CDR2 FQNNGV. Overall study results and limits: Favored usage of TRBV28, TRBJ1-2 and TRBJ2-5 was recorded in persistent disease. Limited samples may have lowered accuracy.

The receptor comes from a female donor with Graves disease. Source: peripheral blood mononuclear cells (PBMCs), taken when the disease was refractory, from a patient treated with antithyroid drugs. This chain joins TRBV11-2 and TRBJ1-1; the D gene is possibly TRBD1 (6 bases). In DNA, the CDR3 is TGTGCCAGCAGAAAAGGCGGACAGCTGAACACTGAAGCTTTCTTT. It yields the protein CASRKGGQLNTEAFF.